This T cell receptor beta chain was recorded in a study of T cells after yellow fever vaccination. General study points: Primary-vaccination clones mostly resurfaced post-booster (nearly 97% CD4, approximately 89% CD8). Repertoires obtained by FACS sorting could include abundant clonotypes that entered as contaminants from the bulk population.

This clonotype was detected many times. Antigen specificity is unknown. The CDR3 is 15 residues long. Germline-derived CDR1 and CDR2 are SEHNR and FQNEAQ (reference sequence). The J segment lost 3 bases and the V segment lost 5 bases, leaving 4 bases of the junction unmatched. TCRdb recomputed calls from the 5' RACE reads with MiXCR, one row per CDR3 protein. The sample includes about 260,000 distinct CDR3 sequences, about 3.9% of them seen just once. Sample: PBMCs, taken 15 days after the yellow fever booster vaccination. This TCR was sampled from a man younger than 30 who received the YFV17D yellow fever vaccine. The gene calls are TRBV7-9 and TRBJ2-1; TRBD2 aligns across 10 bases. This chain's CDR3 is CASSRLAGGYNEQFF. In DNA, the CDR3 is TGTGCCAGCAGCAGATTAGCGGGGGGCTACAATGAGCAGTTCTTC.